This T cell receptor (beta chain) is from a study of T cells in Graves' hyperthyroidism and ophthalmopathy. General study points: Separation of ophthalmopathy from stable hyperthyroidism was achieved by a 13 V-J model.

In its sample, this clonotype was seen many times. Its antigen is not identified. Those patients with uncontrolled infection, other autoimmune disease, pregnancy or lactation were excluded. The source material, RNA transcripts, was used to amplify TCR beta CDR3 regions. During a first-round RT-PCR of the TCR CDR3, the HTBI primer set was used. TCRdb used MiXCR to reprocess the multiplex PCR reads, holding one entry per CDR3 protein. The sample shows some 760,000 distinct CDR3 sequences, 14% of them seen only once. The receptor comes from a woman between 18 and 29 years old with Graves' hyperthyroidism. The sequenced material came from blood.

CDR3 DNA: TGTGCCAGCAGCCCAGGACTATCCTACGAGCAGTACTTC. Translating it yields CASSPGLSYEQYF. The chain carries TRBV18 and TRBJ2-7, with TRBD2 as a possible D gene (6 bases). Between the trimmed V and J ends, which lost 8 bases and 1 base, there was a span of 12 bases. In germline, CDR1 is KGHSH, CDR2 LQKENI. The CDR3 is made up of 13 amino acids.